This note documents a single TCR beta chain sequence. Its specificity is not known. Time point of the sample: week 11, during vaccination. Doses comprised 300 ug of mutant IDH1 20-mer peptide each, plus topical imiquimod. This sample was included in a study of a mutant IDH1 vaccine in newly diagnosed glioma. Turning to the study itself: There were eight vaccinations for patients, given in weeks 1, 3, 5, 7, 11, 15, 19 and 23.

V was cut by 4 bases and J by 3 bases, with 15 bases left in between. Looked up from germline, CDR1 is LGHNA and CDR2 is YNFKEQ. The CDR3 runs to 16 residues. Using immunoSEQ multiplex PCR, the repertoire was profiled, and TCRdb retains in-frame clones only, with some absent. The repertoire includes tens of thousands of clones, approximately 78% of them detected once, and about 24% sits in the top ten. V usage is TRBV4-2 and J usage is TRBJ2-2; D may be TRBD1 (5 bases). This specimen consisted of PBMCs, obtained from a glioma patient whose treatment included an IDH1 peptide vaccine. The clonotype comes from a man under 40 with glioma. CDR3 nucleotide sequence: TGTGCCAGCAGCCCCCTCCACAGGACGGACACCGGGGAGCTGTTTTTT. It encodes CASSPLHRTDTGELFF.